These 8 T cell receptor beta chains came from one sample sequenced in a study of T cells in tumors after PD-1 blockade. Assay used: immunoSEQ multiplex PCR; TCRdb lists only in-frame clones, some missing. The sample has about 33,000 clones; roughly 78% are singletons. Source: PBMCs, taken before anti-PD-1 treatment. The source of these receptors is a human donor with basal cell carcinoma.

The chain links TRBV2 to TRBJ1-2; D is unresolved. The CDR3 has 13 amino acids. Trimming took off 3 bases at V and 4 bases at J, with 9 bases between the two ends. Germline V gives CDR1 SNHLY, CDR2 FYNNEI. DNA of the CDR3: TGTGCCAGCAGTGAGGAGCAGACCTATGGCTACACCTTC. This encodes CASSEEQTYGYTF.

The CDR3 loop is CASSFRDSRELFF. DNA for the CDR3: TGTGCCAGCAGCTTCCGGGACAGCCGGGAGCTGTTTTTT. The chain recombines TRBV13 with TRBJ2-2, with 7 positions matching TRBD1. This CDR3 is built from 13 residues. With 3 bases clipped from V and 9 bases from J, the junction kept 4 bases outside the gene matches. CDR1 is PRHDT, CDR2 FYEKMQ, per germline (reference sequence).

CDR3 in DNA: TGTGCCAGCAGTTTATATGCAGGGAGGTACGAGCAGTACTTC. Translation: CASSLYAGRYEQYF. V and J are TRBV27 and TRBJ2-7, with D possibly matching TRBD2 (6 bases). CDR1 MNHEY and CDR2 SMNVEV come from the germline V gene (reference sequence). This CDR3 region has 14 residues. V was shortened by 1 base and J by 4 bases, with 11 bases between the two germline ends.

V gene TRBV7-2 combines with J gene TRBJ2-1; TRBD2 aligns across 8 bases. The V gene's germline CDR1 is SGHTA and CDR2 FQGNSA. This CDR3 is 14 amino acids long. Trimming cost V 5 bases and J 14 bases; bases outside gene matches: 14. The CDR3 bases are TGTGCCAGCAGCCGCGTGGTCGGGGGGGCGGTCGAGTTCTTC. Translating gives CASSRVVGGAVEFF.

CDR3 bases: TGTGCCAGCAGCTTAGAACCAGGGGGCCAGAATTCACCCCTCCACTTT. It is translated as CASSLEPGGQNSPLHF. This rearrangement joins TRBV7-8 to TRBJ1-6, with 8 bases lining up with TRBD1. V was clipped by 1 base and J by 7 bases; unmatched bases: 6. Germline V gene data show CDR1 as SGHVS and CDR2 as FQNEAQ. This CDR3 has 16 residues.

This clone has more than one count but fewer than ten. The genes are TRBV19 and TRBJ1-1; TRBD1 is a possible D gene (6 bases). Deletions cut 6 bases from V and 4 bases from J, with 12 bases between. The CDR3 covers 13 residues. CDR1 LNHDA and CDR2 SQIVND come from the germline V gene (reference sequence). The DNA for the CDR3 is TGTGCCAGTAGCGCAGGGGCGCGCACTGAAGCTTTCTTT. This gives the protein CASSAGARTEAFF.

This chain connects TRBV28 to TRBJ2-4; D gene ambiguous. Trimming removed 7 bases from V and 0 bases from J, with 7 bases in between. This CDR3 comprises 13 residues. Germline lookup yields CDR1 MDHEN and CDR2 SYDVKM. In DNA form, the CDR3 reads TGTGCCAGCAAACCTTTAGCCAAAAACATTCAGTACTTC. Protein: CASKPLAKNIQYF.

The CDR3 DNA follows: TGTGCCAGCAGTGTAGGAGGGACAGATACGCAGTATTTT. This encodes CASSVGGTDTQYF. The chain couples TRBV2 to TRBJ2-3; the D gene is possibly TRBD2 (6 bases). CDR1 and CDR2 (germline): SNHLY, FYNNEI. The V end lost 4 bases, the J end lost 3 bases, and 8 bases lay between the germline ends. This CDR3 has 13 amino acids.